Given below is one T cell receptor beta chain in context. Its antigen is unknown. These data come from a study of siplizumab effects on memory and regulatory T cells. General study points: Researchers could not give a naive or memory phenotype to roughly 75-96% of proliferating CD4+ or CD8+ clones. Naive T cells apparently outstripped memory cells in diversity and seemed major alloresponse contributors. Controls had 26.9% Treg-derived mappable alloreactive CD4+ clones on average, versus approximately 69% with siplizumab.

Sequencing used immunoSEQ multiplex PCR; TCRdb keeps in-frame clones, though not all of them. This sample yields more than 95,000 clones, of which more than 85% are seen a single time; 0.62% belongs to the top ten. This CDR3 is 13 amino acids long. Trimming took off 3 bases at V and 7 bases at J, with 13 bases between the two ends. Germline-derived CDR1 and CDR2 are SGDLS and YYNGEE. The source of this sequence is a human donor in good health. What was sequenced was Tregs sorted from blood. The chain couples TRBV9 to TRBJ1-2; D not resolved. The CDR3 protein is CASSDFRGSGYTF. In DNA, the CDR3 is TGTGCCAGCAGCGACTTCCGGGGTTCTGGCTACACCTTC.